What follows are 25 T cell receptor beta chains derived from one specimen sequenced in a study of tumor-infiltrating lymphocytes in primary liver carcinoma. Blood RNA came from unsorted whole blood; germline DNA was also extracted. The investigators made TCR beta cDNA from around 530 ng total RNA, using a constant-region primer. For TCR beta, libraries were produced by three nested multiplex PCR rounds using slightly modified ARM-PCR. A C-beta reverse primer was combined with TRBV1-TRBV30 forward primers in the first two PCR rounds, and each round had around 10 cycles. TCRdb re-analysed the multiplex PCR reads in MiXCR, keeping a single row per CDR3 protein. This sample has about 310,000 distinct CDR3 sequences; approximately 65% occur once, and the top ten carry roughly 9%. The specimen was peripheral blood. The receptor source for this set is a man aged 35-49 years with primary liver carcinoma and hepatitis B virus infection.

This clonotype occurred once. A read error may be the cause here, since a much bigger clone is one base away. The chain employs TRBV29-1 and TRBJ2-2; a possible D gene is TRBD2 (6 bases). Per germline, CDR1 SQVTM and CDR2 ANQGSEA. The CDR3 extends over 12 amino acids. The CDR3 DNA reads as TGCAGAGAGGGGCGGGGAACCGGGGAGCTGTTTTTT. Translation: CREGRGTGELFF.

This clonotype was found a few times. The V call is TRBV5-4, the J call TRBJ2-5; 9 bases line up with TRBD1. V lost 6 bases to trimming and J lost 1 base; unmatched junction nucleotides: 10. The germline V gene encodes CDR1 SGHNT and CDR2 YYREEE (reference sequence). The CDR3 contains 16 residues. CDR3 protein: CASTNPRDRAQETQYF. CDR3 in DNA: TGTGCCAGCACTAACCCCCGGGACAGGGCCCAAGAGACCCAGTACTTC.

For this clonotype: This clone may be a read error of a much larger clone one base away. The CDR3 nucleotides read TGTGCCAGCGGTTACGCCTGGACTGCCCAAGAGGCCCAGTACTTC. Protein sequence: CASGYAWTAQEAQYF. The chain employs TRBV6-6 and TRBJ2-5, with D tentatively TRBD2 (5 bases). The length of the CDR3 is 15 residues. Looked up from germline, CDR1 is MNHNY and CDR2 is SVGAGI (reference sequence).

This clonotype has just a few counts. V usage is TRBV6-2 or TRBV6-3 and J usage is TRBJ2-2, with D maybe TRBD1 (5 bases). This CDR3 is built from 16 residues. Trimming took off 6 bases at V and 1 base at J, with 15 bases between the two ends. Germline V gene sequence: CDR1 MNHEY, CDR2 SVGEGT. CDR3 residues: CASRSSGHQNTGELFF. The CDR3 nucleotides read TGTGCCAGCAGATCCTCCGGACACCAGAACACCGGGGAGCTGTTTTTT.

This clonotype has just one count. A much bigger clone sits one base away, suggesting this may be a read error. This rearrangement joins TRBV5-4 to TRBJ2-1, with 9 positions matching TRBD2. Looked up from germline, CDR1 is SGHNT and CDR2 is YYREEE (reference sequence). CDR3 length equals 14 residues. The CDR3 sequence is CTSSLGLAGTGQFF. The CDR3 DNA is TGTACCAGCAGCTTGGGGCTAGCGGGGACGGGGCAGTTCTTC.

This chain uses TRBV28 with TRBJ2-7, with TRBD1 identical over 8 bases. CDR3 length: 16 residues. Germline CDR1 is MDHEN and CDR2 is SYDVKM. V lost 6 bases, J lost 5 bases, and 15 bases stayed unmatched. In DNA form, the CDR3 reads TGTGCCAGCAGGAAACCAGGGGGCCCTACGAGGAACGAGCAGTACTTC. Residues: CASRKPGGPTRNEQYF.

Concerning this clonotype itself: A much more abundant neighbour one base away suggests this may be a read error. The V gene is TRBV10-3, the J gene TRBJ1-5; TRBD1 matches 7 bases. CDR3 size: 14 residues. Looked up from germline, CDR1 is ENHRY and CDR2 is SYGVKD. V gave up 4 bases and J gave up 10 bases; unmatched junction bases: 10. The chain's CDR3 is CAISGDRSTHPQHF. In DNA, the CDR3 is TGTGCCATCAGTGGGGACAGAAGTACTCATCCCCAGCATTTT.

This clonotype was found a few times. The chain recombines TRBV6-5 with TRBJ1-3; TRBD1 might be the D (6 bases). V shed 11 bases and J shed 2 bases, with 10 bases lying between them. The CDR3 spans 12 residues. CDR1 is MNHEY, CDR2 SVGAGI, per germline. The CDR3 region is CAARGAGNTIYF. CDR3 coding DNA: TGTGCCGCCAGGGGAGCTGGAAACACCATATATTTT.

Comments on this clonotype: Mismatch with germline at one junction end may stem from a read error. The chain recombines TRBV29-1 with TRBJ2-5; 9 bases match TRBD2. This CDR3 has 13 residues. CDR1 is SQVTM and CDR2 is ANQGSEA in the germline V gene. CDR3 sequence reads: CSVEGMAGGHWYF. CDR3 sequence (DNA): TGCAGTGTTGAGGGAATGGCGGGAGGGCACTGGTACTTC.

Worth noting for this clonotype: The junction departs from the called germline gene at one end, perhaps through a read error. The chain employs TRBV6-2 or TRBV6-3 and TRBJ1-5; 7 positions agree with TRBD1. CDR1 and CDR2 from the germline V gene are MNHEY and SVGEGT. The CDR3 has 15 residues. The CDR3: CASSYPGQDNRPQHF. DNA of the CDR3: TGTGCCAGCAGTTACCCAGGACAGGACAATCGGCCCCAGCATTTT.

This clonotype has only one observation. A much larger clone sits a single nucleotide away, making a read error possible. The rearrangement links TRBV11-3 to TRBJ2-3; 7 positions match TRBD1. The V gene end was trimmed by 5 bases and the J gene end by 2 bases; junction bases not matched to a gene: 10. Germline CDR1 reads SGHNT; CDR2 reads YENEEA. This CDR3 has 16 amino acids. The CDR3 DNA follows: TGTGCCAGCAGCCCGGTCGAGGGGGCTAACACAGATACGCAGTATTTT. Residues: CASSPVEGANTDTQYF.

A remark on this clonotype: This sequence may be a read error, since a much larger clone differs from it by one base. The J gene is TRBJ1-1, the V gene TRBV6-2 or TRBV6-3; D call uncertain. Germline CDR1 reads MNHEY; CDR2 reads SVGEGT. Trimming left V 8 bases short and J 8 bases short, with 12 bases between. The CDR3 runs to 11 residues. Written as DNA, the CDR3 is TGTGCCAGCCTGGGCGTCAAAGAAGCTTTCTTT. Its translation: CASLGVKEAFF.

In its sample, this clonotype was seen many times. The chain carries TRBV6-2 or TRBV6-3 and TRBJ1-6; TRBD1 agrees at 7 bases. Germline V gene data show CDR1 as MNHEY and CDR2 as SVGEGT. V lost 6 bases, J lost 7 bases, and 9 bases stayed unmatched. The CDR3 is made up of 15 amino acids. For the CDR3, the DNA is TGTGCCAGCAGACGGGACAGTAGCTTGAATTCACCCCTCCACTTT. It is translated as CASRRDSSLNSPLHF.

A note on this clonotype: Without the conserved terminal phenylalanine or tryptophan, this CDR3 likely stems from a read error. CDR3: CASSGPTSGSFNEQFS. The CDR3, as DNA: TGCGCCAGCAGTGGCCCAACTAGCGGGAGCTTTAATGAGCAGTTCTCC. The gene calls are TRBV10-2 and TRBJ2-1; 11 bases fit TRBD2. The ends lost 4 bases at V and 7 bases at J; junction bases unmatched: 9. This CDR3 region has 16 residues. Germline CDR1 and CDR2: WSHSY and SAAADI.

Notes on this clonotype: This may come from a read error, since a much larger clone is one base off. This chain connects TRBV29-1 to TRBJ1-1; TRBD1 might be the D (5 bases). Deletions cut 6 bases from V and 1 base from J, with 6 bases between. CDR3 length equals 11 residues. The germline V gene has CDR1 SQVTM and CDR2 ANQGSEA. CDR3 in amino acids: CSVTANTEAFF. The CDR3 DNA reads TGCAGCGTGACAGCGAACACTGAAGCTTTCTTT.

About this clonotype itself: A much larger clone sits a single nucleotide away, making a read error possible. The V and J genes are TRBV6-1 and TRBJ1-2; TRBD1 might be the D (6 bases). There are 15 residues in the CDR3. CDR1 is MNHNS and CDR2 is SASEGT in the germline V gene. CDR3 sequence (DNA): TGTGCCAGCAGTGAAGGTACCGGCAGGGGCTATGGCTACGCCTTC. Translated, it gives CASSEGTGRGYGYAF.

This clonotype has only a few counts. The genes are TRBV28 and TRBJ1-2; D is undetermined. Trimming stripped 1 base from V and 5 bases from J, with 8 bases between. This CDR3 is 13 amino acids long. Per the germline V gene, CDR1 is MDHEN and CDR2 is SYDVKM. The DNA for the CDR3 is TGTGCCAGCAGTTTATCCCCTCTTTATGGCTACACCTTC. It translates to CASSLSPLYGYTF.

The CDR3 region is CASSVQGGDNEQFF. In DNA form, the CDR3 reads TGTGCCAGCAGTGTCCAAGGAGGGGACAATGAGCAGTTCTTC. This chain links TRBV2 with TRBJ2-1; a weak D match, TRBD2 (6 bases). The V gene's germline CDR1 is SNHLY and CDR2 FYNNEI. This CDR3 is built from 14 residues. The V end lost 4 bases, the J end lost 5 bases, and 12 bases lay between the germline ends.

CDR3 region: CASSPTYAEYEQYF. The DNA of the CDR3 is TGCGCCAGCAGCCCTACTTACGCCGAATACGAGCAGTACTTC. The chain is built from TRBV4-1 and TRBJ2-7; D is undetermined. Germline V CDR1 and CDR2: MGHRA, YSYEKL. The CDR3 sequence is 14 residues long. Deletions cut 4 bases from V and 4 bases from J, with 14 bases between.

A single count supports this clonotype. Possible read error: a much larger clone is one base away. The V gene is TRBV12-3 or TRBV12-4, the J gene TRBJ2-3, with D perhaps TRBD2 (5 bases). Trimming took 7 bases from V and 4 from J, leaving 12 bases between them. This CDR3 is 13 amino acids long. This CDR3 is CASKPDSSDTQYF. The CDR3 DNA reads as TGTGCCAGCAAGCCGGACTCTTCAGATACGCAGTATTTT.

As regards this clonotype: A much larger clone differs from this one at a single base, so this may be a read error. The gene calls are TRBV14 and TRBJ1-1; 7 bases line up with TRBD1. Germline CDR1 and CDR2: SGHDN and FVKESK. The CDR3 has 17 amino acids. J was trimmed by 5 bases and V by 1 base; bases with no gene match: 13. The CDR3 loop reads CASSQVLGGGVVTEAFF. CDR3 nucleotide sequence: TGTGCCAGCAGCCAAGTATTAGGAGGGGGCGTGGTAACTGAAGCTTTCTTT.

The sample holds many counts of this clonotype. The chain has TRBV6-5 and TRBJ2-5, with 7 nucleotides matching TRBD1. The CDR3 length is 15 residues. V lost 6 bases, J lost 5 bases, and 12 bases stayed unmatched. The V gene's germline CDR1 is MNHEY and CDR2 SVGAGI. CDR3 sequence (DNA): TGTGCCAGCAGCACTCTGACAGGCAGGGGGGAGACCCAGTACTTC. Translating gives CASSTLTGRGETQYF.

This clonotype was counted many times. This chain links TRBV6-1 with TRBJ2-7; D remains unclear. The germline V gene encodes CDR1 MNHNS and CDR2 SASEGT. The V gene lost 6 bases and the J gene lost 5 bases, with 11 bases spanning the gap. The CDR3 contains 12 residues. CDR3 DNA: TGTGCCAGCAGCCCCCAGTGGCACGAGCAGTACTTC. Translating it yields CASSPQWHEQYF.

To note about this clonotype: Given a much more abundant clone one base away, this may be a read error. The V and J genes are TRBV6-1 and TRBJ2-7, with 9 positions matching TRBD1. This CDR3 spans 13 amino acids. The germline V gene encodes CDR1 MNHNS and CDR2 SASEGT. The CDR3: CGSSDGQGIVQYF. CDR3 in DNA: TGTGGCAGCAGTGACGGACAGGGGATCGTTCAGTACTTC.

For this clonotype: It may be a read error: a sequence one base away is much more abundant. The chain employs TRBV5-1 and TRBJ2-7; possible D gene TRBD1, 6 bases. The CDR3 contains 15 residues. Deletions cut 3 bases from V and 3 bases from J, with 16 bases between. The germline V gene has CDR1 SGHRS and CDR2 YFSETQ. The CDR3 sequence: CASSSNGGPFYEQYF. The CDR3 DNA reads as TGCGCCAGCAGCTCGAATGGGGGCCCCTTCTACGAGCAGTACTTC.